This entry concerns a single T cell receptor beta chain. The antigen remains unidentified. A read error may explain this, as a much larger clone is one base away. This sample stems from a study of T cell repertoires in cytomegalovirus infection. Points from the study as a whole: HLA-C-restricted TCR beta clonotypes specific for CMV led the ex vivo response.

One entry per CDR3 protein results from TCRdb running MiXCR on the reads. Among about 130,000 distinct CDR3 sequences listed, almost 9% were seen once. The CDR3 extends over 12 amino acids. Sequences were obtained from PBMCs. The clonotype comes from a human donor in good health (CMV status not recorded). Some clones in this sample may be carry-over from other donors' samples. The V and J genes are TRBV12-3 or TRBV12-4 and TRBJ2-1; D not certain. The CDR3 here is CASSSQDRLSIF. In nucleotides, the CDR3 is TGTGCCAGCAGCAGCCAGGACCGCTTATCGATCTTC.